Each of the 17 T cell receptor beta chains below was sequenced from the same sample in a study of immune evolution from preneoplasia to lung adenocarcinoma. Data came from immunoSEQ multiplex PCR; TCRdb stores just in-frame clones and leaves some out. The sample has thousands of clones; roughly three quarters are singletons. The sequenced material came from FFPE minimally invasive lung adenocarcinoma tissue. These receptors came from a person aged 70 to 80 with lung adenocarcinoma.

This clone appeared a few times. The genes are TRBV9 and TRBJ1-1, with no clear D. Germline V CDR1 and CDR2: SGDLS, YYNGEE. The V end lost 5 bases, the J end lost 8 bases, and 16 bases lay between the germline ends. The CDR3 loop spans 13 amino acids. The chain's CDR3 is CASRPAGTTEAFF. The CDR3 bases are TGTGCCAGCAGACCAGCAGGTACAACCGAAGCTTTCTTT. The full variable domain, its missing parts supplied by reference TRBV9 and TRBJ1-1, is DSGVTQTPKHLITATGQRVTLRCSPRSGDLSVYWYQQSLDQGLQFLIQYYNGEERAKGNILERFSAQQFPDLHSELNLSSLELGDSALYFCASRPAGTTEAFFGQGTRLTVV.

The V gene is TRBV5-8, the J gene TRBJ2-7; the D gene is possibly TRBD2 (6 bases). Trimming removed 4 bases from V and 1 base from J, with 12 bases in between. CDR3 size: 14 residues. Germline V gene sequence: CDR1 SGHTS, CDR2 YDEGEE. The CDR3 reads CASSPGGTSYEQYF. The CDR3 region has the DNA TGTGCCAGCAGCCCCGGAGGGACGTCCTACGAGCAGTACTTC.

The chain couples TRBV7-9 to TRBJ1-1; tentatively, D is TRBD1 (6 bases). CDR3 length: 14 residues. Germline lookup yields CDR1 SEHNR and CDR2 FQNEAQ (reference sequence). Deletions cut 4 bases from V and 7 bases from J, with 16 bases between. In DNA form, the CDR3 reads TGTGCCAGCAGCTCGATGGGGGGGGCAAGTGAAGCTTTCTTT. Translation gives CASSSMGGASEAFF.

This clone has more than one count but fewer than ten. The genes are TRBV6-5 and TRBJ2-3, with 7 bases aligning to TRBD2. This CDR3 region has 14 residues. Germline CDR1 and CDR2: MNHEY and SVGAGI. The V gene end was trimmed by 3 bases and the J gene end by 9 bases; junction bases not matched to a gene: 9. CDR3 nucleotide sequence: TGTGCCAGCAGTTATTCCCAGCGGGATCGGACGCAGTATTTT. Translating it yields CASSYSQRDRTQYF.

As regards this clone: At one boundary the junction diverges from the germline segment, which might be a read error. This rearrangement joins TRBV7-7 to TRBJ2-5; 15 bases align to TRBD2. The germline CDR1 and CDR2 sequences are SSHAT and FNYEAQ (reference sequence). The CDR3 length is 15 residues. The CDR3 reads CASSIGTSGRETQYF. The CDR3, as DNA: TGTGCTAGCAGCATTGGGACTAGCGGGAGGGAGACCCAGTACTTC.

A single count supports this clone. The CDR3 DNA sequence: TGTGCCAGCAGCTATCCCGGGACAGGGTTTGTCAATCAGCCCCAGCATTTT. Translated: CASSYPGTGFVNQPQHF. The chain carries TRBV5-4 and TRBJ1-5; 9 bases fit TRBD1. Germline assignment: CDR1 SGHNT and CDR2 YYREEE (reference sequence). The length of the CDR3 is 17 residues. V lost 3 bases and J lost 3; bases outside the gene matches: 10.

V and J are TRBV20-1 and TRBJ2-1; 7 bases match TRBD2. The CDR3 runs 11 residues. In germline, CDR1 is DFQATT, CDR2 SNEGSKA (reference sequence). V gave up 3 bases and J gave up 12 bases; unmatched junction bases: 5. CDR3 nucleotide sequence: TGCAGTGCTAGTCGCGGGAGTATGCAGTTCTTC. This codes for CSASRGSMQFF.

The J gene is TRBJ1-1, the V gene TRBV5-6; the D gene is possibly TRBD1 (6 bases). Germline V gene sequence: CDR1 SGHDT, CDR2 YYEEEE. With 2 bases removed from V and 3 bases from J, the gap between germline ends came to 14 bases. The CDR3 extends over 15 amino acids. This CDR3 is CASSFGRGGYTEAFF. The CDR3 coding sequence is TGTGCCAGCAGCTTCGGGAGGGGGGGCTACACTGAAGCTTTCTTT.

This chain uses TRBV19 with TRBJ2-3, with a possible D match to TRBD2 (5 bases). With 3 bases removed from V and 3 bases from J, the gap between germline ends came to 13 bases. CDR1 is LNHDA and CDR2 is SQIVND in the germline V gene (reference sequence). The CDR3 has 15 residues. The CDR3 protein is CASSMAAVGTDTQYF. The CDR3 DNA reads TGTGCCAGTAGTATGGCAGCGGTAGGGACAGATACGCAGTATTTT.

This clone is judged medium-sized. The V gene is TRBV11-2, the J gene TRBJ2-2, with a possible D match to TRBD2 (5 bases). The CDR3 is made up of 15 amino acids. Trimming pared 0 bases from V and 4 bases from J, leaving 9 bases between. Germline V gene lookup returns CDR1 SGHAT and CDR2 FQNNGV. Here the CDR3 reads CASSLDQGLTGELFF. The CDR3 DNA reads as TGTGCCAGCAGCTTAGATCAAGGACTCACCGGGGAGCTGTTTTTT.

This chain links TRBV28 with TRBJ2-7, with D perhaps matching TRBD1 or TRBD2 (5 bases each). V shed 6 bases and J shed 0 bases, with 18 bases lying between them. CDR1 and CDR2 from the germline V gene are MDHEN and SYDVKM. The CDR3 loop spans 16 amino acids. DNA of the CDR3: TGTGCCAGCAGGGGGCCCGGGACCCTCAGCTCCTACGAGCAGTACTTC. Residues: CASRGPGTLSSYEQYF.

For the CDR3, the DNA is TGCGCCAGCAGCTCCCGGGACAGAATTTCCACTGAAGCTTTCTTT. Amino acids: CASSSRDRISTEAFF. V and J are TRBV5-1 and TRBJ1-1; TRBD1 matches at 7 bases. The V and J ends lost 3 bases and 4 bases, in that order; junction bases with no gene match: 9. CDR1 is SGHRS, CDR2 YFSETQ, per germline. CDR3 size: 15 residues. Together with reference TRBV5-1 and TRBJ1-1, the CDR3 gives the full variable domain: KAGVTQTPRYLIKTRGQQVTLSCSPISGHRSVSWYQQTPGQGLQFLFEYFSETQRNKGNFPGRFSGRQFSNSRSEMNVSTLELGDSALYLCASSSRDRISTEAFFGQGTRLTVV.

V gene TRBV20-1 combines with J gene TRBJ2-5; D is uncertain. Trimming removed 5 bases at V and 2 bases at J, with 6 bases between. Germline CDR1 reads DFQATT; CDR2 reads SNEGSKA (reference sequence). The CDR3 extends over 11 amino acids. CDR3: CSAELQETQYF. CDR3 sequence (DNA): TGCAGTGCTGAGTTACAAGAGACCCAGTACTTC.

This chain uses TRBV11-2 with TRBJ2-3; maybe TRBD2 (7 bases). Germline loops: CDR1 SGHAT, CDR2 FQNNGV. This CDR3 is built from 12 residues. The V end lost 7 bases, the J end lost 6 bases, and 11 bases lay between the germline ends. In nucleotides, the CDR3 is TGTGCCAGCACCGCGGGGGCGGATACGCAGTATTTT. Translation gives CASTAGADTQYF.

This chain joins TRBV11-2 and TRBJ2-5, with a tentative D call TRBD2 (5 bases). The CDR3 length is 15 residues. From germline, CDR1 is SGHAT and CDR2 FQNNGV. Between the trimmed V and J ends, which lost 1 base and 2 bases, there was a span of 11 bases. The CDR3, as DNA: TGTGCCAGCAGCTTAGTCCTCGGGATTCAAGAGACCCAGTACTTC. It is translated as CASSLVLGIQETQYF.

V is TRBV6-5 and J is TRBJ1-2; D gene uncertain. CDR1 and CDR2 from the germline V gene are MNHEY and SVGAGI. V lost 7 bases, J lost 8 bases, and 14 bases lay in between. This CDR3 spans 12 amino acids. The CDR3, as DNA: TGTGCCAGCACCTCCTTGGGGTTGGGCTACACCTTC. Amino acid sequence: CASTSLGLGYTF.

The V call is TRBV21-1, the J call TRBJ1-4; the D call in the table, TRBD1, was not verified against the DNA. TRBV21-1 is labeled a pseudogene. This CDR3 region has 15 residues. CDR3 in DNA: TGTGCCAGCAGCGAATCCAGGGCTCCTAATGAAAAACTGTTTTTT. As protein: CASSESRAPNEKLFF.